The T cell receptor beta chain under discussion was sequenced for a study of blood T cells in healthy people across ages. A second PCR of 7 to 11 cycles used a sample-barcoded 5' primer and a J-beta primer mix. Researchers report that each sample yielded at least 3 million CDR3-containing paired-end reads. TCRdb fed the 5' RACE reads into MiXCR, producing one record per CDR3 protein. The sample has roughly 1.9 million distinct CDR3 sequences, approximately 40% seen once. The CDR3 is made up of 15 amino acids. Germline assignment: CDR1 DFQATT and CDR2 SNEGSKA (reference sequence). V was trimmed by 0 bases and J by 9 bases, leaving 17 bases between them.

The sequence was collected from a human donor in good health. The chain employs TRBV20-1 and TRBJ2-2; a possible D gene is TRBD1 (6 bases). Sequenced material: blood. CDR3 region: CSARDMAGDSRELFF. The CDR3 DNA sequence: TGCAGTGCTAGAGATATGGCAGGGGATTCCAGGGAGCTGTTTTTT.